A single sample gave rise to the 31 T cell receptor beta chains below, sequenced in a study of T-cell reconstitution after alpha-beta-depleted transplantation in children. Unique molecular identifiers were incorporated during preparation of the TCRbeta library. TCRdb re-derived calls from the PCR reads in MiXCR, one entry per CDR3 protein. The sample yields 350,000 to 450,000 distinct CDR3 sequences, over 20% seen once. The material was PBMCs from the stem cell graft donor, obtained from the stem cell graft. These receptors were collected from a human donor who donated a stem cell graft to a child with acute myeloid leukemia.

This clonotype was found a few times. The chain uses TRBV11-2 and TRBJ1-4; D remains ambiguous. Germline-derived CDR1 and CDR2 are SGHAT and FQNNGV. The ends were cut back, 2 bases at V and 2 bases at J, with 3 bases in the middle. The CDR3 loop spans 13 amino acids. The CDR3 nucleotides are TGTGCCAGCAGCTTAAGCACTAATGAAAAACTGTTTTTT. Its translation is CASSLSTNEKLFF.

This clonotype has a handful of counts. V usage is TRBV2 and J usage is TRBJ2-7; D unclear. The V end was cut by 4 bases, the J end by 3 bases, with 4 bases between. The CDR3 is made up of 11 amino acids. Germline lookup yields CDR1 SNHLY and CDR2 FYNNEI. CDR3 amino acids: CASSVVYEQYF. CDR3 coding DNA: TGTGCCAGCAGTGTCGTCTACGAGCAGTACTTC.

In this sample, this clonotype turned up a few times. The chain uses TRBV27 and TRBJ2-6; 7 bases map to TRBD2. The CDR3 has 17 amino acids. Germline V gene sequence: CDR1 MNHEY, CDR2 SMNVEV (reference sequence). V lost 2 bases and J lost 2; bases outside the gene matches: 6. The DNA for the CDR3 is TGTGCCAGCAGTTTACAGGGAGGGAGGACTGGGGCCAACGTCCTGACTTTC. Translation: CASSLQGGRTGANVLTF.

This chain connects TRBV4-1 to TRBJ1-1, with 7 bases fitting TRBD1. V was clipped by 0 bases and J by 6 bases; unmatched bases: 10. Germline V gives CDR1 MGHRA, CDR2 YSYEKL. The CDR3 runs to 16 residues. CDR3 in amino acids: CASSQDRKGARSEAFF. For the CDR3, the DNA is TGCGCCAGCAGCCAAGATCGTAAGGGGGCGAGATCTGAAGCTTTCTTT.

CDR3 sequence: CASSYYSGANTGELFF. The CDR3 coding sequence is TGTGCCAGCAGTTACTATAGCGGGGCAAACACCGGGGAGCTGTTTTTT. The chain carries TRBV6-5 and TRBJ2-2; 8 bases map to TRBD2. This CDR3 region has 16 residues. Germline CDR1 is MNHEY and CDR2 is SVGAGI. V trimming: 1 base; J trimming: 2 bases; junction bases outside the gene matches: 3.

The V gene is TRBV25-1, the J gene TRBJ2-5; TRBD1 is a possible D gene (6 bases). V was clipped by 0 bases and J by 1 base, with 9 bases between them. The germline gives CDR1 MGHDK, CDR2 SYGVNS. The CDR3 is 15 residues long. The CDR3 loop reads CASSEYHRAQETQYF. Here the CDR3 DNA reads TGTGCCAGCAGTGAATATCACAGGGCCCAAGAGACCCAGTACTTC.

The CDR3 loop is CSASMASPETQYF. CDR3 bases: TGCAGTGCTAGCATGGCTAGCCCAGAGACCCAGTACTTC. The genes are TRBV20-1 and TRBJ2-5; D might be TRBD2 (5 bases). The CDR3 sequence is 13 residues long. Between the trimmed V and J ends, which lost 3 bases and 4 bases, there was a span of 12 bases. CDR1 is DFQATT and CDR2 is SNEGSKA in the germline V gene (reference sequence).

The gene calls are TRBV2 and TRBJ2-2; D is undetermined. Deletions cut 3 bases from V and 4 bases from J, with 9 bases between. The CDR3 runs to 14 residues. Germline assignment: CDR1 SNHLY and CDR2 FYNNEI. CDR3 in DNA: TGTGCCAGCAGTGATGTGGGTCGCACCGGGGAGCTGTTTTTT. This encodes CASSDVGRTGELFF.

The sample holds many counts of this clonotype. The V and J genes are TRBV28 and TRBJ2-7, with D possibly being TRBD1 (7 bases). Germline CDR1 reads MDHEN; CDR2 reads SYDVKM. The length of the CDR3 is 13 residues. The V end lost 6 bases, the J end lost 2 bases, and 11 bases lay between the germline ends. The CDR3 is CASRRDRTYEQYF. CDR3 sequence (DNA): TGTGCCAGCAGGCGGGACAGAACCTACGAGCAGTACTTC.

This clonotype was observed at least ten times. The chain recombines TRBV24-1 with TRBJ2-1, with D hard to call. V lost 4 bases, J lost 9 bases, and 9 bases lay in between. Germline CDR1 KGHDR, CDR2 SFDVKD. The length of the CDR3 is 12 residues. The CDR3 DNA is TGTGCCACCAGTGACTACGGCACTGAGCAGTTCTTC. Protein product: CATSDYGTEQFF.

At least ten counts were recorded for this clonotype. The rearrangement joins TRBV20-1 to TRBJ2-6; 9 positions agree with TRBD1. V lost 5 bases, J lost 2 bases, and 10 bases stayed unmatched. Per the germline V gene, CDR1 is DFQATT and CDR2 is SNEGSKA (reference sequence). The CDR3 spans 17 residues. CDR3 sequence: CSAPSGTGTPGANVLTF. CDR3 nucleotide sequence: TGCAGTGCTCCCTCCGGGACAGGGACTCCTGGGGCCAACGTCCTGACTTTC.

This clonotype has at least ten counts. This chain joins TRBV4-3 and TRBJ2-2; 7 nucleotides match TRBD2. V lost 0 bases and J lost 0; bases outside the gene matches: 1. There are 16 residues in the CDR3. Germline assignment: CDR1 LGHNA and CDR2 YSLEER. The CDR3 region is CASSQDAGANTGELFF. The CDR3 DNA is TGCGCCAGCAGCCAAGATGCGGGAGCGAACACCGGGGAGCTGTTTTTT.

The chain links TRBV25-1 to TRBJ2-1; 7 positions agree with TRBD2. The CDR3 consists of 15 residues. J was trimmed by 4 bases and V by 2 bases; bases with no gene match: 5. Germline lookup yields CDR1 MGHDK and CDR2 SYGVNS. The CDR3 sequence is CASSEAGEGYNEQFF. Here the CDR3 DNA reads TGTGCCAGCAGTGAAGCGGGGGAGGGATACAATGAGCAGTTCTTC.

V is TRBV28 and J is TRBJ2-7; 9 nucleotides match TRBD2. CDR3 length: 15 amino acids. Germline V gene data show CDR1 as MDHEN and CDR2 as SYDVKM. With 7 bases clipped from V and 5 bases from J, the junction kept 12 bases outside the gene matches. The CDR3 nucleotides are TGTGCCAGCACCACCTGGGGTAGCGGGAGCGACGAGCAGTACTTC. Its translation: CASTTWGSGSDEQYF.

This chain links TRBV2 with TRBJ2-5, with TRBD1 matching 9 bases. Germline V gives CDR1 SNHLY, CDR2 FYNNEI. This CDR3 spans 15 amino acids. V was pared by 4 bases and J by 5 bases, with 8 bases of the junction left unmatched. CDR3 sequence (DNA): TGTGCCAGCAGTGCATGGACAGGGGAGGCGGAGACCCAGTACTTC. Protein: CASSAWTGEAETQYF. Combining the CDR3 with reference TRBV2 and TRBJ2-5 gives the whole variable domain EPEVTQTPSHQVTQMGQEVILRCVPISNHLYFYWYRQILGQKVEFLVSFYNNEISEKSEIFDDQFSVERPDGSNFTLKIRSTKLEDSAMYFCASSAWTGEAETQYFGPGTRLLVL.

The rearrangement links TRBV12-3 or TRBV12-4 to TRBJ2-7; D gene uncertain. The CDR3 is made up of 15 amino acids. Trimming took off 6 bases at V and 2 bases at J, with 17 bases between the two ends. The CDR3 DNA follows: TGTGCCAGCAGCCCAAAGACTTTCGGCACCTACGAGCAGTACTTC. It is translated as CASSPKTFGTYEQYF.

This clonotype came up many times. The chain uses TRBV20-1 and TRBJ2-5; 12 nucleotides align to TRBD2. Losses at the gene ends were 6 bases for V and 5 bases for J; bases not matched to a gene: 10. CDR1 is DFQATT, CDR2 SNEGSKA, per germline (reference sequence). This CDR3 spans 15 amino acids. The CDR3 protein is CSAYSTSGSGETQYF. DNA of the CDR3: TGCAGTGCGTACTCGACTAGCGGGAGTGGTGAGACCCAGTACTTC.

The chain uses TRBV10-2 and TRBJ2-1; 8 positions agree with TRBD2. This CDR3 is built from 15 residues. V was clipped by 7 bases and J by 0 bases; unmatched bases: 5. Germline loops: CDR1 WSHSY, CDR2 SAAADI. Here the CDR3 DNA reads TGCGCCAGCACCCTAGCGGGCATCTCCTACAATGAGCAGTTCTTC. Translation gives CASTLAGISYNEQFF.

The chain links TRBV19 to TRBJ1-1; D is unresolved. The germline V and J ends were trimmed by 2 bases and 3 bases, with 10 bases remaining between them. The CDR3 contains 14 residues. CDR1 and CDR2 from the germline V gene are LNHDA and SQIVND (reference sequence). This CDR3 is CASSIRRRDTEAFF. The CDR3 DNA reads TGTGCCAGTAGTATAAGGCGCCGGGACACTGAAGCTTTCTTT.

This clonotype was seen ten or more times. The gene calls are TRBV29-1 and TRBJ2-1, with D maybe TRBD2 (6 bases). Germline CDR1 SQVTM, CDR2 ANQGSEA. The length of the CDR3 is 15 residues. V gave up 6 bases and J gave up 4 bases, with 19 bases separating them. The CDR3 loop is CSVGLVGRDYNEQFF. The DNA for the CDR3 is TGCAGCGTCGGCTTGGTGGGGCGGGATTACAATGAGCAGTTCTTC.

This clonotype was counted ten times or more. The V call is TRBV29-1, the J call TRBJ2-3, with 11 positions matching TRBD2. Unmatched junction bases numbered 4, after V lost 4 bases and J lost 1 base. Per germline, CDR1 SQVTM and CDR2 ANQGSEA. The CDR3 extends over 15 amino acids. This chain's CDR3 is CSVVTGLAGTDTQYF. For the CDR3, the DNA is TGCAGCGTTGTAACGGGACTAGCGGGCACAGATACGCAGTATTTT.

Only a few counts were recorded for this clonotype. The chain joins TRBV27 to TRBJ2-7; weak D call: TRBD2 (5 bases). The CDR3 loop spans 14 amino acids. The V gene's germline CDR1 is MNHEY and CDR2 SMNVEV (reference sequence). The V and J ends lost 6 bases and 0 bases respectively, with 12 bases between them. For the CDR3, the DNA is TGTGCCAGCAGCTCCCTAGGGAGCTCCTACGAGCAGTACTTC. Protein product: CASSSLGSSYEQYF.

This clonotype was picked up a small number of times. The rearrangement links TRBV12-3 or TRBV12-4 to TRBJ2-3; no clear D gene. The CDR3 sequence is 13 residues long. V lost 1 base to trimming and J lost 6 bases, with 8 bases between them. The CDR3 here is CASSLGYRDTQYF. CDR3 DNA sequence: TGTGCCAGCAGTTTAGGTTATAGGGATACGCAGTATTTT.

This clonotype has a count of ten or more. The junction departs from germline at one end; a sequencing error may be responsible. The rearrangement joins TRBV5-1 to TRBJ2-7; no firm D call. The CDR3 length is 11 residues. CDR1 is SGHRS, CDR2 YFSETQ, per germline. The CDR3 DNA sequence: TGTGCCAGCAGTTTTGACTACGAGCAGTACTTC. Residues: CASSFDYEQYF. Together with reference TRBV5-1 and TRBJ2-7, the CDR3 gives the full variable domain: KAGVTQTPRYLIKTRGQQVTLSCSPISGHRSVSWYQQTPGQGLQFLFEYFSETQRNKGNFPGRFSGRQFSNSRSEMNVSTLELGDSALYLCASSFDYEQYFGPGTRLTVT.

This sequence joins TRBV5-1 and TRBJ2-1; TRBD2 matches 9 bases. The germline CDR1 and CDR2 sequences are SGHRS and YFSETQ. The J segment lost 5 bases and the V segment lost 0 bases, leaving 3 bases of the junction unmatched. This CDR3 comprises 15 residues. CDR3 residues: CASSLDIAGDNEQFF. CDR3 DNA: TGCGCCAGCAGCTTGGATATAGCGGGAGACAATGAGCAGTTCTTC.

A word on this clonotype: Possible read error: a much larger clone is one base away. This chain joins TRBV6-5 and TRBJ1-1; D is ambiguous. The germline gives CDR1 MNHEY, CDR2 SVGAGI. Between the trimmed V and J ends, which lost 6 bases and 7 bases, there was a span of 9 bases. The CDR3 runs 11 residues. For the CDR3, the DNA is TGTGCCAGCAGAGGTGGGGATGAAGCTTTCTTT. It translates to CASRGGDEAFF.

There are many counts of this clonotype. CDR3 in amino acids: CASSQDCTSYEQYF. In DNA, the CDR3 is TGTGCCAGCAGCCAAGATTGTACGTCCTACGAGCAGTACTTC. The chain has TRBV4-2 and TRBJ2-7; D is unclear. Trimming stripped 0 bases from V and 1 base from J, with 7 bases between. CDR1 is LGHNA, CDR2 YNFKEQ, per germline. The CDR3 loop spans 14 amino acids.

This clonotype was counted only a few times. The CDR3 is CATSEPGRSYNEQFF. CDR3 DNA sequence: TGTGCCACCAGTGAACCTGGACGGTCCTACAATGAGCAGTTCTTC. The chain joins TRBV24-1 to TRBJ2-1; D not resolved. Germline V lookup: CDR1 KGHDR, CDR2 SFDVKD. Trimming stripped 4 bases from V and 1 base from J, with 10 bases between. The CDR3 length is 15 residues.

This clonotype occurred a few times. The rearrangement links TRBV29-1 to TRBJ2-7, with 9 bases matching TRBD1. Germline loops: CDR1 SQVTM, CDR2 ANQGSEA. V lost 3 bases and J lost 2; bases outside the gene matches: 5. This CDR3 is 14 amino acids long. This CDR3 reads CSVDLGQGPYEQYF. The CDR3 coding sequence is TGCAGCGTTGATCTGGGACAGGGTCCCTACGAGCAGTACTTC.

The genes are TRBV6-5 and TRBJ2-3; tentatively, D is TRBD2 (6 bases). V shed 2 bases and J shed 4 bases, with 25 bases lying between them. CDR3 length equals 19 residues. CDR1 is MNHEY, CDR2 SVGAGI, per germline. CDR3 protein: CASSYLRTVVRGGSDTQYF. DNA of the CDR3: TGTGCCAGCAGTTACCTAAGAACCGTAGTTCGGGGAGGCTCAGATACGCAGTATTTT.

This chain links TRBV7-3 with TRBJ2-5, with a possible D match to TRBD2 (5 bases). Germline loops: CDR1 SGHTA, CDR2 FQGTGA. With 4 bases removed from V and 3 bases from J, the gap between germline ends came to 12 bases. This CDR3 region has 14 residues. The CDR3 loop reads CASSSHSGEETQYF. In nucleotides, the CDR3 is TGTGCCAGCAGCTCCCACTCCGGGGAAGAGACCCAGTACTTC.